The clone carrying this TCR beta chain showed up just once. The antigen is unknown. This specimen comes from a study of CD8 T cells in Susac syndrome. The CDR3 extends over 15 amino acids. J gave up 4 bases and V 1 base, and 5 bases lay outside the gene matches. Germline values: CDR1 SEHNR, CDR2 FQNEAQ (reference sequence). Study observations and caveats: The TCR sequencing and HLA analysis in the study involved a relatively small number of individuals, as the study acknowledged.

TCR beta sequences were obtained from blood CD8+ and CD4+ T cells. Negative magnetic isolation gave CD8+ and CD4+ cells; FACS enriched CD8+ TEMRA. Reverse transcription of about 0.45 to 1 ug RNA was carried out with random hexamers. One entry per CDR3 protein, called by TCRdb with MiXCR from the immunoSEQ multiplex PCR reads. The sample has roughly 180,000 distinct CDR3 sequences, over 85% seen once; the top ten hold 0.08% to 0.11%. This TCR was recovered from a human donor in good health. Specimen: CD4+ T cells from PBMCs. The chain is built from TRBV7-9 and TRBJ1-1; TRBD1 aligns across 8 bases. CDR3 sequence (DNA): TGTGCCAGCAGCTTAGTGCGCACAGGGGGCACTGAAGCTTTCTTT. It is translated as CASSLVRTGGTEAFF.